A single sample is the source of the 18 T cell receptor beta chains below, sequenced in a study of shared clonotypes between healthy human individuals (dated by TCRdb to 2018 to 2021). Library creation used the immunoSEQ multiplex PCR assay. As stored in TCRdb, this immuneACCESS dataset retains in-frame rearrangements with V and J assigned. A fraction of the clones does not appear; measured against another copy, unresolved V genes explain less than half of the discrepancy, and the remainder lacks a known reason. In this sample the table shows fewer than 1.6 million clones, 98% to 99% of which occur a single time. The top ten clonotypes cover 0.36% of the sample. Sequencing input: naive CD4+ T cells sorted from blood. What this sample's cell subset or site label stands for: CD45RA+ positively selected. The receptors stem from a man in his thirties or forties in good health.

The CDR3 DNA reads TGTGCCAGCAACAGGGGACAGCCCTACGAGCAGTACTTC. Translated: CASNRGQPYEQYF. V gene TRBV2 combines with J gene TRBJ2-7; 7 bases line up with TRBD1. The ends lost 7 bases at V and 2 bases at J; junction bases unmatched: 5. Germline-derived CDR1 and CDR2 are SNHLY and FYNNEI. The CDR3 consists of 13 residues.

As to this clone: The sample holds other DNA sequences that translate to the same CDR3. The chain is built from TRBV18 and TRBJ2-7; D is ambiguous. V was clipped by 3 bases and J by 0 bases, with 9 bases between them. Germline V gene lookup returns CDR1 KGHSH and CDR2 LQKENI. CDR3 length equals 14 residues. In nucleotides, the CDR3 is TGTGCCAGCTCACCGCTACCAGGCTCCTACGAGCAGTACTTC. Amino acid sequence: CASSPLPGSYEQYF.

The gene calls are TRBV18 and TRBJ2-3; 9 bases line up with TRBD2. V was clipped by 5 bases and J by 0 bases; unmatched bases: 18. The V gene's germline CDR1 is KGHSH and CDR2 LQKENI. This CDR3 contains 20 residues. This CDR3 reads CASSTPASGTLPTSTDTQYF. In nucleotides, the CDR3 is TGTGCCAGCTCAACTCCGGCTAGCGGGACTTTACCCACTAGCACAGATACGCAGTATTTT. Drawing the rest from reference TRBV18 and TRBJ2-3, the complete variable domain is NAGVMQNPRHLVRRRGQEARLRCSPMKGHSHVYWYRQLPEEGLKFMVYLQKENIIDESGMPKERFSAEFPKEGPSILRIQQVVRGDSAAYFCASSTPASGTLPTSTDTQYFGPGTRLTVL.

The chain combines TRBV11-2 with TRBJ2-6; D is uncertain. V shed 5 bases and J shed 0 bases, with 8 bases lying between them. This CDR3 region has 15 residues. The germline V gene encodes CDR1 SGHAT and CDR2 FQNNGV. In DNA, the CDR3 is TGTGCCAGCAGCCCCCGGAGCTCTGGGGCCAACGTCCTGACTTTC. Protein product: CASSPRSSGANVLTF. Combining the CDR3 with reference TRBV11-2 and TRBJ2-6 gives the whole variable domain EAGVAQSPRYKIIEKRQSVAFWCNPISGHATLYWYQQILGQGPKLLIQFQNNGVVDDSQLPKDRFSAERLKGVDSTLKIQPAKLEDSAVYLCASSPRSSGANVLTFGAGSRLTVL.

The CDR3 region is CASSLAVSGSTDTQYF. The CDR3 nucleotides read TGTGCCAGCAGCTTAGCGGTTAGCGGTAGCACAGATACGCAGTATTTT. This rearrangement joins TRBV7-9 to TRBJ2-3, with D possibly matching TRBD2 (6 bases). Between the trimmed V and J ends, which lost 0 bases and 0 bases, there was a span of 10 bases. CDR1 is SEHNR and CDR2 is FQNEAQ in the germline V gene (reference sequence). The CDR3 is 16 residues long. Based on the CDR3 plus reference TRBV7-9 and TRBJ2-3, the full variable domain is DTGVSQNPRHKITKRGQNVTFRCDPISEHNRLYWYRQTLGQGPEFLTYFQNEAQLEKSRLLSDRFSAERPKGSFSTLEIQRTEQGDSAMYLCASSLAVSGSTDTQYFGPGTRLTVL.

The chain links TRBV12-5 to TRBJ2-5; no firm D call. This CDR3 is built from 17 residues. The germline gives CDR1 LGHNT, CDR2 FRNRAP. V lost 3 bases and J lost 2, with 19 bases in between. Written as DNA, the CDR3 is TGTGCTAGTGGTTTTCGAAACCACCTCCCGCAGCAAGAGACCCAGTACTTC. Encoded protein: CASGFRNHLPQQETQYF.

The chain employs TRBV5-1 and TRBJ1-1; D not resolved. This CDR3 has 15 amino acids. The ends were cut back, 0 bases at V and 1 base at J, with 10 bases in the middle. Germline V gene data show CDR1 as SGHRS and CDR2 as YFSETQ. Here the CDR3 reads CASSLALAPNTEAFF. For the CDR3, the DNA is TGCGCCAGCAGCTTGGCGCTGGCTCCGAACACTGAAGCTTTCTTT.

V gene TRBV19 combines with J gene TRBJ2-3, with D uncertain. In germline, CDR1 is LNHDA, CDR2 SQIVND (reference sequence). This CDR3 is built from 14 residues. V lost 3 bases, J lost 1 base, and 8 bases lay in between. CDR3 DNA sequence: TGTGCCAGTAGTATCTTCCAGGGCACAGATACGCAGTATTTT. Its translation: CASSIFQGTDTQYF.

The CDR3 here is CASSPGTGSLSGYNEQFF. The CDR3 nucleotides are TGCGCCAGCAGTCCCGGGACAGGGTCCCTTTCGGGTTACAATGAGCAGTTCTTC. The chain combines TRBV10-1 with TRBJ2-1; 9 bases are a match to TRBD1. Looked up from germline, CDR1 is WNHNN and CDR2 is SYGVQD (reference sequence). The CDR3 has 18 residues. The trim removed 5 bases at V and 4 bases at J, leaving 15 bases unmatched.

The CDR3 loop is CASSRVAGGPSSYNEQFF. The CDR3 nucleotides are TGTGCCAGTAGTAGAGTAGCGGGAGGGCCAAGCTCCTACAATGAGCAGTTCTTC. This rearrangement joins TRBV19 to TRBJ2-1; 11 positions match TRBD2. The V gene end was trimmed by 4 bases and the J gene end by 0 bases; junction bases not matched to a gene: 8. Germline values: CDR1 LNHDA, CDR2 SQIVND (reference sequence). This CDR3 has 18 residues.

The gene calls are TRBV18 and TRBJ2-7; 12 bases align to TRBD2. The germline gives CDR1 KGHSH, CDR2 LQKENI. The CDR3 has 15 residues. The junction had 4 bases not matched to a gene; V was cut back by 1 base and J by 6 bases. The CDR3 nucleotides are TGTGCCAGCTCACCACGGACTAGCGGGATCTCCGAGCAGTACTTC. Encoded protein: CASSPRTSGISEQYF. The full variable domain, with the rest looked up from reference TRBV18 and TRBJ2-7, is NAGVMQNPRHLVRRRGQEARLRCSPMKGHSHVYWYRQLPEEGLKFMVYLQKENIIDESGMPKERFSAEFPKEGPSILRIQQVVRGDSAAYFCASSPRTSGISEQYFGPGTRLTVT.

The CDR3 region has the DNA TGCGCCAGCAGCTTGGGGATTACGGGCTCCTACAATGAGCAGTTCTTC. Protein product: CASSLGITGSYNEQFF. The V gene is TRBV5-1, the J gene TRBJ2-1, with D unresolved. The CDR3 is 16 residues long. Trimming pared 0 bases from V and 0 bases from J, leaving 10 bases between. Germline V CDR1 and CDR2: SGHRS, YFSETQ.

This chain uses TRBV28 with TRBJ2-7; no reliable D call. V was clipped by 7 bases and J by 5 bases, with 24 bases between them. Germline values: CDR1 MDHEN, CDR2 SYDVKM. The CDR3 is made up of 16 amino acids. CDR3 in amino acids: CASTRHYGKKGNEQYF. CDR3 in DNA: TGTGCCAGCACTCGCCATTACGGCAAGAAAGGGAACGAGCAGTACTTC.

The chain uses TRBV11-2 and TRBJ2-5, with D perhaps matching TRBD2 (5 bases). The CDR3 has 14 residues. Trimming left V 4 bases short and J 2 bases short, with 11 bases between. Germline V gene sequence: CDR1 SGHAT, CDR2 FQNNGV. CDR3 coding DNA: TGTGCCAGCAGCTATACCCGGGGACAAGAGACCCAGTACTTC. Its protein product is CASSYTRGQETQYF.

This sequence joins TRBV2 and TRBJ2-1, with D unresolved. The CDR3 covers 13 residues. Trimming took off 2 bases at V and 5 bases at J, with 7 bases between the two ends. Germline V lookup: CDR1 SNHLY, CDR2 FYNNEI. The CDR3 region has the DNA TGTGCCAGCAGTGAACAGGACCACAATGAGCAGTTCTTC. Protein product: CASSEQDHNEQFF.

The J gene is TRBJ1-2, the V gene TRBV6-6; D not certain. Trimming left V 2 bases short and J 8 bases short, with 12 bases between. CDR3 length: 13 amino acids. Germline CDR1 MNHNY, CDR2 SVGAGI (reference sequence). CDR3 in amino acids: CASSYEGVPGYTF. The CDR3 DNA follows: TGTGCCAGCAGTTACGAGGGAGTCCCGGGCTACACCTTC.

The V gene is TRBV4-2, the J gene TRBJ2-1; D might be TRBD2 (5 bases). Germline V gene lookup returns CDR1 LGHNA and CDR2 YNFKEQ. The CDR3 has 14 residues. V was pared by 0 bases and J by 4 bases, with 7 bases between. CDR3 sequence: CASSQDREYNEQFF. The CDR3 coding sequence is TGTGCCAGCAGCCAAGATAGGGAGTACAATGAGCAGTTCTTC.

The chain joins TRBV10-3 to TRBJ2-2; 8 bases map to TRBD1. This CDR3 is built from 14 residues. The germline V gene has CDR1 ENHRY and CDR2 SYGVKD. V shed 7 bases and J 4 bases; nucleotides not matched to a gene: 5. The CDR3 nucleotides read TGTGCCATCAACAGGGGGAATTTCACCGGGGAGCTGTTTTTT. Translated, it gives CAINRGNFTGELFF.